This passage covers 6 T cell receptor beta chains from one sample sequenced in a study of blood T cell repertoires in COVID-19. Sequencing was performed with immunoSEQ multiplex PCR; in TCRdb, only in-frame clones are kept and a portion is missing. The table has under 400,000 clones, almost 90% seen once. Specimen: peripheral blood. The receptor source for this set is a woman in her thirties with COVID-19, enrolled during active disease.

V is TRBV30 and J is TRBJ1-1, with TRBD1 matching over 7 bases. This CDR3 is 14 amino acids long. Germline V lookup: CDR1 GTSNPN, CDR2 SVGIG (reference sequence). V lost 7 bases to trimming and J lost 7 bases; unmatched junction nucleotides: 15. DNA for the CDR3: TGTGCCTACACTAACAACAGGGGAACCGGTGAAGCTTTCTTT. Its translation is CAYTNNRGTGEAFF.

The chain joins TRBV7-8 to TRBJ2-1; a weak D match, TRBD2 (6 bases). V was pared by 5 bases and J by 16 bases, with 18 bases between. Germline-derived CDR1 and CDR2 are SGHVS and FQNEAQ. CDR3 length: 12 residues. The CDR3 spells CASSPRGTPRFF. The CDR3 DNA reads as TGTGCCAGCAGCCCCCGGGGGACTCCCCGATTCTTC.

The rearrangement uses TRBV10-3 and TRBJ1-1, with unresolved D. Germline CDR1 and CDR2: ENHRY and SYGVKD. V dropped 3 bases and J dropped 0 bases, with 8 bases sitting between them. This CDR3 spans 14 amino acids. The chain's CDR3 is CAISDGQMNTEAFF. The CDR3 region has the DNA TGTGCCATCAGTGATGGGCAGATGAACACTGAAGCTTTCTTT.

The chain couples TRBV5-1 to TRBJ2-1; D might be TRBD1 (6 bases). The CDR3 contains 15 residues. Trimming took off 3 bases at V and 1 base at J, with 11 bases between the two ends. Germline V gene lookup returns CDR1 SGHRS and CDR2 YFSETQ. The DNA for the CDR3 is TGCGCCAGCAGCTCAGGGGAACAGTCCTACAATGAGCAGTTCTTC. It translates to CASSSGEQSYNEQFF.

CDR3 nucleotides: TGTGCCAGCAGTCGACAGCATTCACCCCTCCACTTT. It specifies CASSRQHSPLHF. The gene calls are TRBV28 and TRBJ1-6; D is perhaps TRBD1 (5 bases). Per germline, CDR1 MDHEN and CDR2 SYDVKM. The germline V and J ends were trimmed by 5 bases and 8 bases, with 7 bases remaining between them. The CDR3 loop spans 12 amino acids.

CDR3 sequence reads: CASSVNRGNNEQFF. The CDR3 DNA follows: TGTGCCAGCAGTGTCAATCGGGGAAACAATGAGCAGTTCTTC. This chain links TRBV2 with TRBJ2-1; possible D gene TRBD2, 5 bases. The CDR3 has 14 amino acids. Germline V gene lookup returns CDR1 SNHLY and CDR2 FYNNEI. Trimming pared 4 bases from V and 5 bases from J, leaving 12 bases between.